This TCR beta chain emerged from a study of T cell responses to AZD1222 COVID-19 vaccine. This CDR3 contains 14 residues. CDR1 is MGHRA and CDR2 is YSYEKL in the germline V gene. Trimming pared 3 bases from V and 4 bases from J, leaving 13 bases between. Assay used: immunoSEQ multiplex PCR; TCRdb lists only in-frame clones, some missing. Of 140,000 to 150,000 clones listed, 80% to 90% are singletons. The rearrangement links TRBV4-1 to TRBJ2-7, with D possibly called TRBD1 or TRBD2 (5 bases each). The sample consisted of peripheral blood, taken on day 0 of AZD1222 vaccination. This receptor was taken from an adult in good health. For the CDR3, the DNA is TGCGCCAGCAGCCAGGGGACGAGAAGGTACGAGCAGTACTTC. Its protein product is CASSQGTRRYEQYF.